This T cell receptor (beta chain) was observed in a study of T cells in Graves' hyperthyroidism and ophthalmopathy. This CDR3 contains 15 residues. Germline V CDR1 and CDR2: SGDLS, YYNGEE. The J segment lost 8 bases and the V segment lost 0 bases, leaving 6 bases of the junction unmatched. As for this clonotype: Antigen specificity is unknown.

Study findings and constraints: Most clonotypes expanded in thyroid above 0.001 were likewise present in blood. Ophthalmopathy stood apart from stable hyperthyroidism in a 13 V-J model.

Individuals with ophthalmopathy presented a Clinical Activity Score of at least 3, a NOSPECS grade of at least 4 and a duration under 3 months. The PBMCs were taken from over 9.5 ml of fresh peripheral blood. Amplification targeted TCR beta CDR3 regions from RNA transcripts. Carried out on the TCR CDR3, a first-round RT-PCR used the HTBI primer set. TCRdb itself ran the multiplex PCR reads through MiXCR, one entry per CDR3 protein. The data hold 400,000 to 450,000 distinct CDR3 sequences, with about 15% observed a single time. The chain couples TRBV9 to TRBJ2-1; 9 nucleotides match TRBD2. The specimen sequenced was blood. This sequence was found in a man aged 18 to 29 with Graves' ophthalmopathy. In DNA form, the CDR3 reads TGTGCCAGCAGCGTAGATACTAGCGGGTTCCATGAGCAGTTCTTC. Translated, it gives CASSVDTSGFHEQFF.